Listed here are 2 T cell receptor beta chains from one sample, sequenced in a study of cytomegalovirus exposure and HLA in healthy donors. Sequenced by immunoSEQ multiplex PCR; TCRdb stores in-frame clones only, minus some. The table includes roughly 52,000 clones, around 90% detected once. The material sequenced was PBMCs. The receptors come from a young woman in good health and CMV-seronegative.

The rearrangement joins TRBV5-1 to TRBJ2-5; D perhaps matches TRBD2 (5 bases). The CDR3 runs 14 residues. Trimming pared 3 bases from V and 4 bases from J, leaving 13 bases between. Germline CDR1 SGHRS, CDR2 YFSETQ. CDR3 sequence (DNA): TGCGCCAGCAGCTCAAATAGCGAGGTAGAGACCCAGTACTTC. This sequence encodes CASSSNSEVETQYF.

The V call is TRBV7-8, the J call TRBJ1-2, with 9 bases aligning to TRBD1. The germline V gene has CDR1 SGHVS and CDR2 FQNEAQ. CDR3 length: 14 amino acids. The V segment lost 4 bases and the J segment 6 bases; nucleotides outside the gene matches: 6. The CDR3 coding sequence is TGTGCCAGCAGCTCCCGGACAGGGGCGGATGGCTACACCTTC. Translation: CASSSRTGADGYTF.